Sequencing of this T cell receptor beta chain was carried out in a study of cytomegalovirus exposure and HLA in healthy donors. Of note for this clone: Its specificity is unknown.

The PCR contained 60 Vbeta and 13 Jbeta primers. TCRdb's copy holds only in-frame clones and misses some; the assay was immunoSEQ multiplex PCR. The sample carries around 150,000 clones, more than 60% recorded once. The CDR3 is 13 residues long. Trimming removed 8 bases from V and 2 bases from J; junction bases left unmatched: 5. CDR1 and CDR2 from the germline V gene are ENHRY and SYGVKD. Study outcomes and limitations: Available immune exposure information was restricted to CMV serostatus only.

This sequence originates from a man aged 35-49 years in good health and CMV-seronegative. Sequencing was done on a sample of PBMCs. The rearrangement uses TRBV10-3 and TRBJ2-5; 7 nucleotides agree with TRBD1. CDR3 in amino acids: CAIRTGGQETQYF. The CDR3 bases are TGTGCCATCCGGACAGGAGGACAAGAGACCCAGTACTTC.